A selection of T cell receptor beta chains follows, all from one sample in a study of cytomegalovirus exposure and HLA in healthy donors. TCRdb keeps only in-frame clones here, not all; method: immunoSEQ multiplex PCR. The repertoire holds 100,000 to 120,000 clones, with around nine tenths as singletons. Sequencing was performed on PBMCs. Source of these receptors: a woman between 18 and 29 years old in good health and CMV-seronegative. The CDR3 runs from the conserved cysteine through the conserved F or W. A D gene is named only where the DNA matches it firmly. Expanded clones are given a class, and other clones once, few, many or no size at all.

D,V,J,size,CDR3,DNA
TRBD2,TRBV10-3,TRBJ2-5,NA,CAIRGEGETQYF,TGTGCCATCAGGGGGGAGGGCGAGACCCAGTACTTC
NA,TRBV4-3,TRBJ1-1,once,CASSNPGFEAFF,TGCGCCAGCAGCAACCCGGGGTTTGAAGCTTTCTTT
NA,TRBV25-1,TRBJ1-2,NA,CASSAYMPTATGYTF,TGTGCCAGCAGTGCCTATATGCCGACAGCGACGGGCTACACCTTC
NA,TRBV29-1,TRBJ2-3,once,CSVPNYDRSGDTQYF,TGCAGCGTCCCAAACTACGACAGGTCAGGCGATACGCAGTATTTT
NA,TRBV5-8,TRBJ2-7,NA,CASSLVFGRESYEQYF,TGTGCCAGCAGCTTGGTGTTCGGCAGGGAATCCTACGAGCAGTACTTC
NA,TRBV14,TRBJ2-7,NA,CASSVRLDGEQYF,TGTGCCAGCAGCGTGCGACTAGACGGCGAGCAGTACTTC
TRBD1,TRBV13,TRBJ2-1,NA,CASSPDRGFGNEQFF,TGTGCCAGCAGCCCAGACAGGGGTTTTGGCAATGAGCAGTTCTTC
TRBD1,TRBV6-5,TRBJ2-1,once,CASSFGTDNEQFF,TGTGCCAGCAGTTTCGGGACAGACAATGAGCAGTTCTTC
NA,TRBV11-2,TRBJ1-3,NA,CASSLSGNTIYF,TGTGCCAGCAGCCTCTCTGGAAACACCATATATTTT
TRBD1,TRBV4-1,TRBJ1-4,once,CASSQDRDSANEKLFF,TGCGCCAGCAGCCAAGATAGGGACAGCGCTAATGAAAAACTGTTTTTT
NA,TRBV6-1,TRBJ1-5,NA,CASSKTGYGQPQHF,TGTGCCAGCAGTAAAACAGGGTATGGTCAGCCCCAGCATTTT
NA,TRBV9,TRBJ2-1,NA,CASSHGGTYNEQFF,TGTGCCAGCAGCCACGGAGGGACTTACAATGAGCAGTTCTTC
NA,TRBV7-6,TRBJ2-1,NA,CASSYEGDEQFF,TGTGCCAGCAGCTATGAGGGGGATGAGCAGTTCTTC
NA,TRBV11-2,TRBJ1-4,NA,CASRPGPRREKLFF,TGTGCCAGCAGACCGGGTCCCAGGAGGGAAAAACTGTTTTTT
TRBD2,TRBV10-3,TRBJ2-7,few,CAIQLAGAYEQYF,TGTGCCATCCAACTAGCGGGAGCTTACGAGCAGTACTTC
TRBD2,TRBV5-1,TRBJ2-1,NA,CASSLAEGGFYNEQFF,TGCGCCAGCAGCTTAGCGGAGGGAGGGTTTTACAATGAGCAGTTCTTC
NA,TRBV10-3,TRBJ2-1,NA,CAISGEHYNEQFF,TGTGCCATCAGTGGTGAACATTACAATGAGCAGTTCTTC
TRBD1,TRBV4-1,TRBJ1-2,few,CASGTDYGYTF,TGCGCCAGCGGGACAGACTATGGCTACACCTTC
NA,TRBV5-5,TRBJ1-6,NA,CASSLLSLRLPLHF,TGTGCCAGCAGCTTGCTGTCGTTGCGATTACCCCTCCACTTT
NA,TRBV7-9,TRBJ1-1,NA,CASSPLGGGGGSEAFF,TGTGCCAGCAGCCCCCTTGGGGGAGGGGGGGGCAGTGAAGCTTTCTTT
NA,TRBV9,TRBJ1-3,NA,CASSEGRRGNTIYF,TGTGCCAGCAGCGAAGGGAGGAGAGGAAACACCATATATTTT
NA,TRBV15,TRBJ2-1,NA,CATSRDGQAYNEQFF,TGTGCCACCAGCAGAGATGGGCAGGCTTACAATGAGCAGTTCTTC
TRBD1,TRBV6-6,TRBJ1-4,NA,CASSYPTGEEEKLFF,TGTGCCAGCAGTTACCCGACAGGGGAGGAGGAAAAACTGTTTTTT
NA,TRBV6-4,TRBJ2-7,NA,CASRLVTPAYEQYF,TGTGCCAGCAGGCTCGTGACTCCCGCCTACGAGCAGTACTTC
NA,TRBV7-3,TRBJ2-2,few,CASSFHRETGELFF,TGTGCCAGCAGCTTCCACAGGGAGACCGGGGAGCTGTTTTTT
TRBD2,TRBV5-4,TRBJ2-7,NA,CASSSRTSGRFGEQYF,TGTGCCAGCAGCTCTCGGACTAGCGGGAGGTTCGGCGAGCAGTACTTC
NA,TRBV25-1,TRBJ2-7,few,CASSDVGGAYEQYF,TGTGCCAGCAGTGATGTAGGCGGGGCCTACGAGCAGTACTTC
NA,TRBV7-3,TRBJ1-1,once,CASSKTRNTEAFF,TGTGCCAGCAGCAAAACAAGGAACACTGAAGCTTTCTTT
TRBD2,TRBV7-3,TRBJ2-7,NA,CASSLRPLTSGSSYEQYF,TGTGCCAGCAGCCTCCGCCCCCTAACTAGCGGAAGCTCCTACGAGCAGTACTTC
TRBD1,TRBV28,TRBJ1-5,NA,CASSFTGVGQPQHF,TGTGCCAGCAGTTTCACAGGGGTGGGACAGCCCCAGCATTTT
TRBD2,TRBV18,TRBJ2-7,NA,CASSPQLIAGGSSYEQYF,TGTGCCAGCTCACCACAACTTATAGCGGGAGGTTCATCCTACGAGCAGTACTTC
NA,TRBV11-2,TRBJ2-1,NA,CASSLDPSSYNEQFF,TGTGCCAGCAGCTTAGATCCGAGCTCCTACAATGAGCAGTTCTTC
TRBD1,TRBV28,TRBJ1-2,NA,CASSRDRGRYGYTF,TGTGCCAGCTCCCGGGACAGGGGGCGGTATGGCTACACCTTC
TRBD2,TRBV11-2,TRBJ2-1,once,CASSLSQRGGYNEQFF,TGTGCCAGCAGCTTAAGCCAGCGGGGGGGCTACAATGAGCAGTTCTTC
NA,TRBV5-1,TRBJ1-2,NA,CASSPATENYGYTF,TGCGCCAGCAGCCCGGCGACAGAAAACTATGGCTACACCTTC
NA,TRBV7-6,TRBJ2-7,few,CASSLPTEGGYEQYF,TGTGCCAGCAGCTTACCGACAGAAGGGGGCTACGAGCAGTACTTC
NA,TRBV6-1,TRBJ1-5,NA,CASSVDSSNQPQHF,TGTGCCAGCAGTGTCGACAGCTCCAATCAGCCCCAGCATTTT
NA,TRBV2,TRBJ1-1,NA,CASSVSLNTEAFF,TGTGCCAGCAGTGTCAGTTTGAACACTGAAGCTTTCTTT
NA,TRBV10-1,TRBJ2-3,NA,CASSHQDTQYF,TGCGCCAGCTCCCACCAGGATACGCAGTATTTT
NA,TRBV7-6,TRBJ1-2,NA,CASSLLRDDRFYGYTF,TGTGCCAGCAGCTTACTCAGGGATGATAGGTTCTATGGCTACACCTTC
TRBD1,TRBV10-1,TRBJ2-2,once,CASSRDRANTGELFF,TGCGCCAGCAGCCGGGACAGAGCAAACACCGGGGAGCTGTTTTTT
TRBD2,TRBV4-2,TRBJ2-7,NA,CASSQPTSGRYEQYF,TGTGCCAGCAGCCAACCGACTAGCGGGAGATACGAGCAGTACTTC
TRBD2,TRBV19,TRBJ2-2,NA,CASIGGINLNTGELFF,TGTGCCAGTATCGGGGGGATCAACTTGAACACCGGGGAGCTGTTTTTT
TRBD1,TRBV5-4,TRBJ2-5,NA,CASSLPGQREETQYF,TGTGCCAGCAGCCTCCCGGGACAGCGCGAAGAGACCCAGTACTTC
TRBD1,TRBV28,TRBJ2-7,NA,CASSPSSGGPSYEQYF,TGTGCCAGCAGTCCTTCCTCAGGGGGCCCCTCCTACGAGCAGTACTTC
NA,TRBV4-3,TRBJ2-3,NA,CASSQDDRDTDTQYF,TGCGCCAGCAGCCAAGATGACAGAGACACAGATACGCAGTATTTT
TRBD2,TRBV5-5,TRBJ2-1,NA,CASSLGSSGPYNEQFF,TGTGCCAGCAGCTTGGGGTCTAGCGGGCCTTACAATGAGCAGTTCTTC